The source of this TCR beta chain is a study of blood T cell repertoires in COVID-19. Study-level background: The United States, Italy and Spain were the sources of the acute and convalescent COVID-19 samples. PBMCs, B-cell-depleted T cells, or T cells were the source of the cDNA or gDNA that made up the material.

This CDR3 spans 12 amino acids. The V gene's germline CDR1 is GTSNPN and CDR2 SVGIG (reference sequence). This clone was found a few times. One end of the junction is discordant with germline, which a read error may explain. In the source study's methods: For nucleated cells, counts were estimated from reference gene primer amplification. Clones were sequenced by immunoSEQ multiplex PCR, and TCRdb holds only the in-frame ones, with some missing. V and J calls and clone size are as listed in that table; D and trimming were resolved from the DNA. The repertoire holds approximately 88,000 clones, with around 80% as singletons.

The source of this sequence is a man aged 45-60 years who had recovered from COVID-19. V and J are TRBV30 and TRBJ2-1, with a possible D match to TRBD2 (6 bases). Source material: peripheral blood. This CDR3 is CAWRASVYDQFF. The CDR3, as DNA: TGTGCCTGGAGGGCTAGCGTTTATGATCAGTTCTTC.